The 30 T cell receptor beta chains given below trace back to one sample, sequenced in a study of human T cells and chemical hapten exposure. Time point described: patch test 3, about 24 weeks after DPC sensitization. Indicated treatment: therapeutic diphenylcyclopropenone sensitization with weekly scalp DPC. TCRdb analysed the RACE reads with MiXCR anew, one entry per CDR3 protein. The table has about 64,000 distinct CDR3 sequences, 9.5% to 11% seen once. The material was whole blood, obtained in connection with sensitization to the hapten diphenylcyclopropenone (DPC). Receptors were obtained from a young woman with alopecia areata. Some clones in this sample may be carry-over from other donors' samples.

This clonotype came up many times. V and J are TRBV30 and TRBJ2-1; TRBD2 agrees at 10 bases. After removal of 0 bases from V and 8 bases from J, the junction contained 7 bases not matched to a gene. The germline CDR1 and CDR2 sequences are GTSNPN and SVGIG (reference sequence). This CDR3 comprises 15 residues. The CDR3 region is CAWSVQAGGLDEQFF. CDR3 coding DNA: TGTGCCTGGAGTGTACAAGCGGGAGGGCTGGATGAGCAGTTCTTC.

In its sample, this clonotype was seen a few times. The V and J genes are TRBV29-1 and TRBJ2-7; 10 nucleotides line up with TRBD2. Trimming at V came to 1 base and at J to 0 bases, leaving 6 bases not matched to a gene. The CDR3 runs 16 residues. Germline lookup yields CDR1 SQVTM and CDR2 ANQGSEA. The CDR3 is CSVEAGRTSGSYEQYF. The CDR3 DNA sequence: TGCAGCGTTGAAGCGGGCAGGACTAGCGGCTCCTACGAGCAGTACTTC.

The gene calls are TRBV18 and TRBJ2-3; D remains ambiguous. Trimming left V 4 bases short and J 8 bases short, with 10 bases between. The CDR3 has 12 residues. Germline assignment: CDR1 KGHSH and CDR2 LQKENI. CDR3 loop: CASSRDLGTQYF. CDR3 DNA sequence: TGTGCCAGCTCACGAGATTTGGGTACGCAGTATTTT.

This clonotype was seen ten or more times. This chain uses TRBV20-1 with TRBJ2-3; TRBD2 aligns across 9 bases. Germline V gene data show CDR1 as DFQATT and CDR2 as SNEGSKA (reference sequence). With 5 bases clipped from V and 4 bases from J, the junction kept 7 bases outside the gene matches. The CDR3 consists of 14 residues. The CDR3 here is CSAVFSGSSDTQYF. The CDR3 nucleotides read TGCAGTGCTGTCTTTAGCGGGAGCTCAGATACGCAGTATTTT.

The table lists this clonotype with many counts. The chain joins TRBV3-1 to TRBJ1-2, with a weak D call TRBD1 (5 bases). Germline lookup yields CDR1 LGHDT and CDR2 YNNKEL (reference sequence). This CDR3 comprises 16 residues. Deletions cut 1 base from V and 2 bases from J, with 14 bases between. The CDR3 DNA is TGTGCCAGCAGCCAAGCCCACTCCGGGGGGAACTATGGCTACACCTTC. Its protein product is CASSQAHSGGNYGYTF.

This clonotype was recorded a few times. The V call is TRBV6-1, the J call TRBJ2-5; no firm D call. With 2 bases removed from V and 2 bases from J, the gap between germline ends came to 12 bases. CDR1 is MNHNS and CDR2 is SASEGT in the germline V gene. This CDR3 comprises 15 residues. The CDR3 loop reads CASSENPGRQETQYF. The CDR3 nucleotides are TGTGCCAGCAGTGAAAATCCAGGTCGGCAAGAGACCCAGTACTTC.

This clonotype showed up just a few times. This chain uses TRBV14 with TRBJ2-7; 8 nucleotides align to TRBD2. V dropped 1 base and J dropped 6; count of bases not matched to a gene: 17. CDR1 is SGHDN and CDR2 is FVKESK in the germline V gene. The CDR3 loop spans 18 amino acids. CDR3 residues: CASSQGWGLDPGNTEQYF. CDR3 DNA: TGTGCCAGCAGCCAAGGCTGGGGACTAGACCCAGGGAATACCGAGCAGTACTTC.

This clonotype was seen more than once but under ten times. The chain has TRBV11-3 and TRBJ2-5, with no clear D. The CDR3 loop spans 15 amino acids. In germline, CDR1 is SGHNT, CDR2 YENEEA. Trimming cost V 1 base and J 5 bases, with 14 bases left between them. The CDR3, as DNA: TGTGCCAGCAGCTTAGCCTCTAGTCCTGCGGAGACCCAGTACTTC. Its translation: CASSLASSPAETQYF.

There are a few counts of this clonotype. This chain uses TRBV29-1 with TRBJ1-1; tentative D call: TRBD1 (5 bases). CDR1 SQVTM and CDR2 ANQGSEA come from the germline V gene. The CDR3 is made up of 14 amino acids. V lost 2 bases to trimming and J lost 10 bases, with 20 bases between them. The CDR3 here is CSVERVGDGEGAFF. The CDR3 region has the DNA TGCAGCGTTGAAAGGGTAGGGGACGGAGAAGGAGCTTTCTTT.

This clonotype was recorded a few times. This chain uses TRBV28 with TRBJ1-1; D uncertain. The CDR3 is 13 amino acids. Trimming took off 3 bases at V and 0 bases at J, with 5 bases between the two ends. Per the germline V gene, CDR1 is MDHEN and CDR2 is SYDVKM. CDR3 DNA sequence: TGTGCCAGCAGTTTGGTCTTGAACACTGAAGCTTTCTTT. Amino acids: CASSLVLNTEAFF.

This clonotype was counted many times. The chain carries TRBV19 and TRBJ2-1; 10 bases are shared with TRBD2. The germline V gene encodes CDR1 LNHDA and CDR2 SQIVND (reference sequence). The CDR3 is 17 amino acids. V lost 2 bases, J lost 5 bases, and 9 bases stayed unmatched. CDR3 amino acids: CASSITPSGGYNNEQFF. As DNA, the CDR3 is TGTGCCAGTAGTATAACCCCTAGCGGGGGATATAACAATGAGCAGTTCTTC.

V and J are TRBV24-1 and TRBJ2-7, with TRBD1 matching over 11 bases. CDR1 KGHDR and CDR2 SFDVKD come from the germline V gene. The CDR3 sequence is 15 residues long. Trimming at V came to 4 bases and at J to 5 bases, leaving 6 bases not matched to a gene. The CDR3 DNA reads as TGTGCCACCAGTGACCCGGGACAGGGGGACCACGAGCAGTACTTC. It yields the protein CATSDPGQGDHEQYF.

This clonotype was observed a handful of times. The DNA for the CDR3 is TGTGCCAGCAGTCGACAGGGGGAAACCTACGAGCAGTACTTC. Translation: CASSRQGETYEQYF. J is TRBJ2-7 and V is TRBV27, with TRBD1 identical over 9 bases. Looked up from germline, CDR1 is MNHEY and CDR2 is SMNVEV (reference sequence). Unmatched junction bases numbered 4, after V lost 5 bases and J lost 2 bases. The CDR3 sequence is 14 residues long.

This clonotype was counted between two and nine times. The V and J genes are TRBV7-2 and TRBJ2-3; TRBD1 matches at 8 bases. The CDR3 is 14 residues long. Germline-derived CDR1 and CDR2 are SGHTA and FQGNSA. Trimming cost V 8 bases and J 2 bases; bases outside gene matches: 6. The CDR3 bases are TGTGCCAGCGCACTCAGGGGGCCCACAGATACGCAGTATTTT. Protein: CASALRGPTDTQYF.

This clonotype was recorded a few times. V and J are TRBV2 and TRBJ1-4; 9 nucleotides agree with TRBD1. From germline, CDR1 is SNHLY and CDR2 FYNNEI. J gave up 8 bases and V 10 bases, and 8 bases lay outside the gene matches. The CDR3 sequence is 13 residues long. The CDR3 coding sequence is TGTGCCACGACTCCGGGACAGGGAGAAAAACTGTTTTTT. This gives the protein CATTPGQGEKLFF.

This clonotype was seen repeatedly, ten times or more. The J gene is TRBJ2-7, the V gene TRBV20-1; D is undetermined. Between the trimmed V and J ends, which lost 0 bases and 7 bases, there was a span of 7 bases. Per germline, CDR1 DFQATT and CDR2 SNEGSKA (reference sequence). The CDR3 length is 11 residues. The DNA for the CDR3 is TGCAGTGCTAGAGATCGAGAGGAGCAGTACTTC. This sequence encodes CSARDREEQYF.

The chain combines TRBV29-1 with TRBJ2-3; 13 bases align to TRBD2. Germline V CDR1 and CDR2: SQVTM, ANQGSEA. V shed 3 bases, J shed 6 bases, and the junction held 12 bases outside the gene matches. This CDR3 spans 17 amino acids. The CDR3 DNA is TGCAGCGTTGATTTCGCGGGACTAGCGGGATTGTCCGATACGCAGTATTTT. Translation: CSVDFAGLAGLSDTQYF.

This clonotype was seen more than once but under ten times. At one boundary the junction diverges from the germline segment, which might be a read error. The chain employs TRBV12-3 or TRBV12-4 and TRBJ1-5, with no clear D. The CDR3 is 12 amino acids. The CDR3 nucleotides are TGTGCCAGCAGTTTGAACAATCAGCCCCAACATTTT. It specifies CASSLNNQPQHF.

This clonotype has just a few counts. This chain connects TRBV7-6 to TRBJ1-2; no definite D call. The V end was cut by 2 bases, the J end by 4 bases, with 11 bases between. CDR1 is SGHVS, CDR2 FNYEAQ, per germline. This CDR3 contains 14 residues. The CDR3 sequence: CASSLNSQIYGYTF. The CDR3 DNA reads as TGTGCCAGCAGCTTAAATTCGCAGATCTATGGCTACACCTTC.

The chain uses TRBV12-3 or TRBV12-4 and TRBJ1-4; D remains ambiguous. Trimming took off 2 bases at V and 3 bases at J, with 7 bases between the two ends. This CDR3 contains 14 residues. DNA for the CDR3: TGTGCCAGCAGTTTATGGTCCTCTAATGAAAAACTGTTTTTT. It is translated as CASSLWSSNEKLFF.

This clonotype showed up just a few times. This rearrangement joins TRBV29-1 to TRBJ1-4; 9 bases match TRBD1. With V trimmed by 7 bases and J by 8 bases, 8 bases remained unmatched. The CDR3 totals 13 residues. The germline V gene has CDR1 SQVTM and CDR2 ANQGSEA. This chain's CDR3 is CSGATGGREKLFF. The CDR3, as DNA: TGCAGCGGGGCCACAGGGGGCCGAGAAAAACTGTTTTTT.

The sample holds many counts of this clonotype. Written as DNA, the CDR3 is TGCAGCGTGGACGGGGGACGGGAGACAGATACGCAGTATTTT. Encoded protein: CSVDGGRETDTQYF. The V gene is TRBV29-1, the J gene TRBJ2-3, with D tentatively TRBD2 (6 bases). V was pared by 6 bases and J by 3 bases, with 16 bases between. The CDR3 sequence is 14 residues long. Per germline, CDR1 SQVTM and CDR2 ANQGSEA.

The CDR3 bases are TGTGCCAGCACCGCGATATCCGACAGGGACGATGAGCAGTTCTTC. As protein: CASTAISDRDDEQFF. The rearrangement links TRBV21-1 to TRBJ2-1; the table's D gene call, TRBD1, was not cross checked with the DNA. TRBV21-1 is noted as a pseudogene. This CDR3 comprises 15 residues.

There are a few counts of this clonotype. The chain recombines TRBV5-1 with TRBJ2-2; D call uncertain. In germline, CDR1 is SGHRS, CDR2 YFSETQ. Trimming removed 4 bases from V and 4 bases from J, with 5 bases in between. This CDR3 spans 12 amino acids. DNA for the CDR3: TGCGCCAGCAGCCCTCTCACCGGGGAGCTGTTTTTT. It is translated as CASSPLTGELFF.

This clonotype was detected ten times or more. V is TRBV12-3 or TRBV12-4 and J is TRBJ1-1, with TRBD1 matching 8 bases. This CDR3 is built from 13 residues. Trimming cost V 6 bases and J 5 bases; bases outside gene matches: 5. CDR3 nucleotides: TGTGCCAGCAGCCGGGACAGGAATACTGAAGCTTTCTTT. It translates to CASSRDRNTEAFF.

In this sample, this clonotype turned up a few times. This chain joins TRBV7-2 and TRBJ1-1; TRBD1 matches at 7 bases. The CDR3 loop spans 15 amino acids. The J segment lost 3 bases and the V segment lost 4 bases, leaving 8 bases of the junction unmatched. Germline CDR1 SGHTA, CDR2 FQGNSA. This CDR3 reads CASSSRTGVDTEAFF. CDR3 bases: TGTGCCAGCAGCTCTCGTACAGGGGTGGACACTGAAGCTTTCTTT.

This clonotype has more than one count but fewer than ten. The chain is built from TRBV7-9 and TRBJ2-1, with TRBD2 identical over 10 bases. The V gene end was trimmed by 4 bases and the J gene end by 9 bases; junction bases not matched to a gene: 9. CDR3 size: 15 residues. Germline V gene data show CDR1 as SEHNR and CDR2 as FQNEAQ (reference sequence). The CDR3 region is CASSSQGLAKPEQFF. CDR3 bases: TGTGCCAGCAGCTCCCAGGGACTAGCGAAACCTGAGCAGTTCTTC.

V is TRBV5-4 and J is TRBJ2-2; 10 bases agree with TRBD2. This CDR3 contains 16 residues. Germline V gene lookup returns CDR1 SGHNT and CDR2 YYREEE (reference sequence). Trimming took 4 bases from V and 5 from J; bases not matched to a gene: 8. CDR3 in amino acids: CASSRSSGGWTGELFF. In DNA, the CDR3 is TGTGCCAGCAGCCGTTCTAGCGGGGGCTGGACCGGGGAGCTGTTTTTT.

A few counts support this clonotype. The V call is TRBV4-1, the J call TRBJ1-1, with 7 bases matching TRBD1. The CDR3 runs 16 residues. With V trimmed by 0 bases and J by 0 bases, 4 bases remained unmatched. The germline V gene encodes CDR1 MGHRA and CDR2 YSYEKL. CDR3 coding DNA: TGCGCCAGCAGCCAAGATCCCGGGACAGTGAACACTGAAGCTTTCTTT. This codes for CASSQDPGTVNTEAFF.

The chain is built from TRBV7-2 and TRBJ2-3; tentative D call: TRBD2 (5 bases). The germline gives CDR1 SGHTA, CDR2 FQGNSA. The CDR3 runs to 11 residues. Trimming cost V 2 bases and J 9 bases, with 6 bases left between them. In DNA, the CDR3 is TGTGCCAGCAGCTTACCGGGGACGCAGTATTTT. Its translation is CASSLPGTQYF.